A single TCR beta chain is shown here with its context. Its antigen remains undetermined. There are no base qualities to consult, and no much larger clone falls within one base. This sample is drawn from a study of radiation and T cells in renal cell carcinoma (dated by TCRdb to 2018 to 2021). Regarding the complete study: In total, 50 to 60 samples, comprising 25 or so tumors and some 27 peripheral blood samples, were subjected to TCR beta sequencing. In the 53 samples combined, 4,016,671 unique CDR3 nucleotide sequences were found, encoding 2.5 million to 3 million unique CDR3 amino acid sequences. The last blood draw happened 4 weeks after radiation, timed to coincide with nephrectomy.

What the work shows at the level of the full study, not this receptor alone: No pretreatment tumor biopsies were available, so the baseline intratumoral presence of clonotypes could not be determined. In blood, the top tumor clonotypes increased from baseline to 2 weeks after radiation and then shrank by 4 weeks, which suggests a temporary expansion of tumor-resident clones. The single-armed trial design could not address effects of radiation dose or scheduling on the TCR repertoire. Tracking of blood repertoire dynamics stopped at three to four weeks after treatment, with no follow-up past that point.

The meaning of the sample's time point label: blood 4 weeks post-SBRT, at nephrectomy. The treatment or condition label corresponds to: 15 Gy SBRT to primary tumor, nephrectomy 4 weeks later. Samples came from a clinical trial, in which primary renal cell carcinomas received 15 Gy stereotactic body radiation therapy followed by nephrectomy 4 weeks later. To follow tumor-enriched clonotypes, serial peripheral blood was collected from radiation-treated patients at baseline and at 2 weeks and 4 weeks after SBRT. Every patient had renal cell carcinoma of clear cell pathology. Genomic DNA for TCR sequencing was prepared using the QIAamp DNA Blood Mini Kit (Qiagen). Only samples passing all quality control checks were included in the analyses. CDR1 and CDR2 are read off the germline V gene as MNHEY and SVGAGI. From the cysteine up to the phenylalanine, the CDR3 has a length of 14 residues. CDR3 DNA is the only sequence kept; it has 42 bases, read in frame from the first base. V is reduced by 6 bases and J by 4 bases, leaving a spacing of 12 bases between them.

TCR beta libraries were generated from genomic DNA with the immunoSEQ kit, following the manufacturer's recommendations. To prepare libraries, a first multiplex PCR with proprietary primers was run, followed by a second PCR that added unique barcodes, and a bead cleanup was done after each round. A positive control reaction and a negative control reaction, both provided in the kit, were run with every batch of samples. The final libraries were assessed on an Agilent 4200 TapeStation D1000 ScreenTape, pooled by volume, and quantified by qPCR. Sequencing was performed on an Illumina NextSeq500 with a MidOutput 150-cycle cartridge, and 156 Read1 and 15 Index1 cycles were run with kit custom primers. The pooled library was loaded at roughly 0.94 pM with an approximately 21% PhiX control spike-in. Regarding the original processing steps: Vendor-processed data were analyzed in R, with a clonotype defined as all T cells sharing the same CDR3 nucleotide sequence. For clone abundance analyses, frequencies were normalized to the 10,000 most abundant clones per sample. Public T cell clones, which averaged fewer than five per sample, were excluded before analysis. A difference in abundance of at least 32-fold between compartments was used to define tumor-enriched and baseline blood-enriched clonotypes. A beta-binomial differential abundance model was used to identify clonotypes that were expanded or contracted between blood time points. The Baroni-Urbani and Buser coefficient was used to measure tumor-blood repertoire similarity, and groups were compared with two-tailed Wilcoxon tests in R. TCRdb holds this immuneACCESS table with in-frame rearrangements only. Some clones are missing; in checked studies, unresolved V genes explain under half, and the rest has no known cause. V and J calls and clone size are those listed in that table; D and trimming were worked out from the DNA. This sample lists over 25,000 clones; about 85% were detected once. The biggest ten clones account for 33% of the sample.

This TCR was sampled from a man aged 55-75 years with renal cell carcinoma. Sequences were derived from blood, sampled from a patient whose treatment included radiotherapy and nephrectomy. Recombination linked TRBV6-5 to TRBJ2-2; a tentative D call is TRBD2 (6 bases match). This receptor has the CDR3 CASRGGGGTGELFF. Here is the DNA: TGTGCCAGCAGGGGGGGAGGAGGCACCGGGGAGCTGTTTTTT.